Below, one TCR beta chain is given with its context. The antigen remains unidentified. This sample was taken from a study of tumor-infiltrating lymphocytes in primary liver carcinoma. Study background: Cases comprised patients with primary liver carcinoma who received surgical resection. Sequenced samples came back with roughly 3.65 to 8 million productive TCRbeta reads, and the counts looked alike across tissue types.

General study points: Tumors had a top-250-clone fraction that was significantly higher than blood (p = 0.039).

Trimming stripped 2 bases from V and 0 bases from J, with 7 bases between. From germline, CDR1 is MNHNY and CDR2 SVGAGI (reference sequence). The CDR3 runs 14 residues. Priming with a constant-region primer yielded TCR beta cDNA from around 0.45 ug total RNA. Slightly modified ARM-PCR with three nested multiplex PCR rounds yielded TCR beta libraries. For approximately 11 cycles apiece, the opening two PCR rounds ran with TRBV1-TRBV30 forward primers and a C-beta reverse primer. TCRdb reanalysed the multiplex PCR reads using MiXCR and keeps one entry per CDR3 protein. The sample has 320,000 or so distinct CDR3 sequences, 50% to 70% seen once. Both blood RNA, taken from unsorted whole blood, and germline DNA were extracted. The patients lived with chronic HBV infection and had not yet received any treatment.

The rearrangement uses TRBV6-6 and TRBJ1-1; unclear D gene. Sequencing was done on a sample of peripheral blood. This clonotype was obtained from a man in his forties with primary liver carcinoma and hepatitis B virus infection. CDR3 loop: CASSYGGMNTEAFF. The CDR3 nucleotides read TGTGCCAGCAGTTACGGAGGCATGAACACTGAAGCTTTCTTT.